This T cell receptor (beta chain) was sequenced for a study of T cell responses to AZD1222 COVID-19 vaccine. Findings of the study overall: White British people made up most donors, females outnumbered males, and clonal diversity was possibly underestimated. Seropositive AZD1222 recipients at baseline numbered only five or six.

Details on this clone: Its antigen remains unknown.

Germline CDR1 ENHRY, CDR2 SYGVKD. This CDR3 has 14 amino acids. The germline V and J ends were trimmed by 7 bases and 2 bases, with 14 bases remaining between them. The repertoire was sequenced with immunoSEQ multiplex PCR; TCRdb's copy has only in-frame clones and lacks some. The sample shows roughly 150,000 clones, around 85% of them seen only once. This clonotype originated in an adult who had recovered from COVID-19. The rearrangement joins TRBV10-3 to TRBJ1-1; maybe TRBD1 (5 bases). Sequencing was performed on peripheral blood, taken after recovery from COVID-19. The CDR3 DNA follows: TGTGCCATCACCTCACAGGTAGGAAACACTGAAGCTTTCTTT. It codes for CAITSQVGNTEAFF.